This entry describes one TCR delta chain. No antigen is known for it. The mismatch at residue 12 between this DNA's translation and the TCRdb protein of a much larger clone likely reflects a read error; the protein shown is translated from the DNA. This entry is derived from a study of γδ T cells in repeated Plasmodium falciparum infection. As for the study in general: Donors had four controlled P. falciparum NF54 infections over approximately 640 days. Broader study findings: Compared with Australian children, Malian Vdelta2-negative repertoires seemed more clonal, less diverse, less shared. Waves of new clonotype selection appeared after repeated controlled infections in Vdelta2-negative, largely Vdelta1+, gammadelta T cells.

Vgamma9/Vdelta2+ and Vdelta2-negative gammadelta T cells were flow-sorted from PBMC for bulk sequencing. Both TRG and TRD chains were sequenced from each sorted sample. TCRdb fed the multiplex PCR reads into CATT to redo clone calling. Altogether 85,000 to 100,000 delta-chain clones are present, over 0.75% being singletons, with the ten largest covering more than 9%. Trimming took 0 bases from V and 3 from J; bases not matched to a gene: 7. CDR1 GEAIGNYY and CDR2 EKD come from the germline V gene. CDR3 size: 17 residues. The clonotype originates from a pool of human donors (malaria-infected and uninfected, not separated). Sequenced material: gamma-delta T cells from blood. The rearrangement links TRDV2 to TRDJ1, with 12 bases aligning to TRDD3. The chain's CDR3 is CACDTLVLGDTSDKLIF. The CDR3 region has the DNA TGTGCCTGTGACACCTTAGTACTGGGGGATACCTCCGATAAACTCATCTTT.